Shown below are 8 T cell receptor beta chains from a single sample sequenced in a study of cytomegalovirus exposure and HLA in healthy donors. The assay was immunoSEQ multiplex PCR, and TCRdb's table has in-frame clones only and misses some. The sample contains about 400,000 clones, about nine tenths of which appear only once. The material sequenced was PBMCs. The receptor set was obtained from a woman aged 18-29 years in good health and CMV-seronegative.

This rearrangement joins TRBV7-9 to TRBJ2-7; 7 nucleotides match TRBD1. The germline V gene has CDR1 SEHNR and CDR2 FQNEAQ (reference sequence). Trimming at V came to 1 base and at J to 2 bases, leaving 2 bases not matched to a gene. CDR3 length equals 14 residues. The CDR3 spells CASSLGQGAYEQYF. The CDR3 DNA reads TGTGCCAGCAGCTTAGGCCAGGGGGCCTACGAGCAGTACTTC. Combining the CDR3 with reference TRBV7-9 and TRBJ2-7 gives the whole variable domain DTGVSQNPRHKITKRGQNVTFRCDPISEHNRLYWYRQTLGQGPEFLTYFQNEAQLEKSRLLSDRFSAERPKGSFSTLEIQRTEQGDSAMYLCASSLGQGAYEQYFGPGTRLTVT.

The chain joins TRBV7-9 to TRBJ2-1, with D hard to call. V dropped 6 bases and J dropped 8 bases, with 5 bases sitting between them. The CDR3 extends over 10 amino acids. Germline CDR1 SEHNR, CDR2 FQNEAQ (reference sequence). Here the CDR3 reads CASRTHEQFF. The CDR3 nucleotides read TGTGCCAGCAGGACTCATGAGCAGTTCTTC.

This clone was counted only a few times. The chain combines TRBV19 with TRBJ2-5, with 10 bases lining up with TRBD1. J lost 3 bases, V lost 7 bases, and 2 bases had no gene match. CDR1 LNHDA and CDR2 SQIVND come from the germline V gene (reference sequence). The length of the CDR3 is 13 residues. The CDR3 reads CASKGTGEETQYF. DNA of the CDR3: TGTGCCAGTAAAGGGACAGGGGAAGAGACCCAGTACTTC.

This CDR3 reads CASSLAGDEAFF. The CDR3 region has the DNA TGCGCCAGCAGCTTGGCCGGGGATGAAGCTTTCTTT. The chain is built from TRBV5-1 and TRBJ1-1; D uncertain. Germline loops: CDR1 SGHRS, CDR2 YFSETQ. The CDR3 is 12 residues long. The ends were cut back, 0 bases at V and 7 bases at J, with 7 bases in the middle.

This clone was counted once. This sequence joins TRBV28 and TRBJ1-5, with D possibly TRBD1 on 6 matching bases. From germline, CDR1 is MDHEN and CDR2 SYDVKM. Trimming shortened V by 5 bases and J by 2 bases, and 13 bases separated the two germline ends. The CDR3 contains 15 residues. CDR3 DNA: TGTGCCAGCAGTATTTACAGGGTCCGCAATCAGCCCCAGCATTTT. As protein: CASSIYRVRNQPQHF.

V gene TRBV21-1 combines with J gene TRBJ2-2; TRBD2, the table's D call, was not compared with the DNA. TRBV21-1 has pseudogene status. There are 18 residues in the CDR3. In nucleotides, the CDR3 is TGTGCCAGCAGCAAAGCGGGTGGAAGGTCCCCGGGCACCGGGGAGCTGTTTTTT. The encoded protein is CASSKAGGRSPGTGELFF.

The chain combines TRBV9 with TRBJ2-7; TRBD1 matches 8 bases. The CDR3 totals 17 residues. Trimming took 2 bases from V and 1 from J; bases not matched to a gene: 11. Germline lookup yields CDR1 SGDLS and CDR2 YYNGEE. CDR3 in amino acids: CASSVRAGTGLSYEQYF. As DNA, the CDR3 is TGTGCCAGCAGCGTTAGAGCCGGGACAGGTCTTTCCTACGAGCAGTACTTC.

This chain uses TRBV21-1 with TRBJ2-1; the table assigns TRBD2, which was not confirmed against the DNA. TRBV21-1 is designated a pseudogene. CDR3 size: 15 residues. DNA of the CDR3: TGTGCCAGCAGCAATCTAGCGGGAGTAATAAATGAGCAGTTCTTC. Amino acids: CASSNLAGVINEQFF.